The rows below give T cell receptor beta chains drawn from one sample of a study of blood T cell repertoires in COVID-19. Clones were sequenced by immunoSEQ multiplex PCR, and TCRdb holds only the in-frame ones, with some missing. The sample holds more than 55,000 clones; approximately 87% are singletons and the top ten take 6.9%. The sample comprised peripheral blood. Receptors were obtained from a man aged 55 to 70 with active or convalescent COVID-19. Each CDR3 is given with its conserved first and last residue. Fields, in order: V gene, clone size, D gene, J gene, CDR3 DNA, CDR3 protein. The D gene is left open where the match is weak. A clone size is listed for some rows: how often the clone was seen (once, few, many), or a class if it is expanded.

V gene: TRBV2
clone size: NA
D gene: TRBD1
J gene: TRBJ1-3
CDR3 DNA: TGTGCCAGCAGTGGCGGGACAGGGGGAAACACCATATATTTT
CDR3 protein: CASSGGTGGNTIYF

V gene: TRBV4-2
clone size: NA
D gene: NA
J gene: TRBJ2-7
CDR3 DNA: TGTGCCAGCAGTCTGCGGGACGTATCCTACGAGCAGTACTTC
CDR3 protein: CASSLRDVSYEQYF

V gene: TRBV4-3
clone size: NA
D gene: TRBD2
J gene: TRBJ2-1
CDR3 DNA: TGCGCCAGCAGCCCCCGGCTAGCGGGGGGCACCTCCTACAATGAGCAGTTCTTC
CDR3 protein: CASSPRLAGGTSYNEQFF

V gene: TRBV28
clone size: NA
D gene: TRBD1
J gene: TRBJ2-1
CDR3 DNA: TGTGCCAGCATTAAAGCAGGGGGCCTTAGGGATGAGCAGTTCTTC
CDR3 protein: CASIKAGGLRDEQFF

V gene: TRBV5-5
clone size: NA
D gene: NA
J gene: TRBJ2-7
CDR3 DNA: TGTGCCAGCAGCTGGCGGACAGTCTCCTACGAGCAGTACTTC
CDR3 protein: CASSWRTVSYEQYF

V gene: TRBV5-1
clone size: NA
D gene: TRBD1
J gene: TRBJ1-3
CDR3 DNA: TGCGCCAGCAGCCCCCGGACAGGGGAACGAAACACCATATATTTT
CDR3 protein: CASSPRTGERNTIYF

V gene: TRBV28
clone size: once
D gene: TRBD2
J gene: TRBJ2-3
CDR3 DNA: TGTGCCAGCAGTCCTTGGACTAGCGGAGCTAGCACAGATACGCAGTATTTT
CDR3 protein: CASSPWTSGASTDTQYF

V gene: TRBV14
clone size: NA
D gene: NA
J gene: TRBJ2-1
CDR3 DNA: TGTGCCAGCAGCCAAGAGCCTGGCCTCTCCTACAATGAGCAGTTCTTC
CDR3 protein: CASSQEPGLSYNEQFF

V gene: TRBV7-9
clone size: NA
D gene: NA
J gene: TRBJ2-3
CDR3 DNA: TGTGCCAGCAGCTTAAGGCGGCCCCGGGATACGCAGTATTTT
CDR3 protein: CASSLRRPRDTQYF

V gene: TRBV28
clone size: NA
D gene: NA
J gene: TRBJ1-2
CDR3 DNA: TGTGCCAGCAGTGTTACAGGGAATAACTATGGCTACACCTTC
CDR3 protein: CASSVTGNNYGYTF

V gene: TRBV18
clone size: NA
D gene: TRBD1
J gene: TRBJ1-5
CDR3 DNA: TGTGCCAGCTCTCCCGACAGGGGTGGCAATCAGCCCCAGCATTTT
CDR3 protein: CASSPDRGGNQPQHF

V gene: TRBV15
clone size: NA
D gene: TRBD1
J gene: TRBJ1-1
CDR3 DNA: TGTGCCACCAGCAGGGACAGGTCGAACACTGAAGCTTTCTTT
CDR3 protein: CATSRDRSNTEAFF

V gene: TRBV4-1
clone size: few
D gene: NA
J gene: TRBJ1-1
CDR3 DNA: TGCGCCAGCAGCTACCGTGGCGGGGAGGACACTGAAGCTTTCTTT
CDR3 protein: CASSYRGGEDTEAFF

V gene: TRBV5-6
clone size: once
D gene: NA
J gene: TRBJ2-3
CDR3 DNA: TGTGCCAGCAGCTTACGGGGACAAGGGAGACGGATCACAGATACGCAGTATTTT
CDR3 protein: CASSLRGQGRRITDTQYF

V gene: TRBV7-2
clone size: few
D gene: NA
J gene: TRBJ2-2
CDR3 DNA: TGTGCCAGCAGCTATACTAGCACCGGGGAGCTGTTTTTT
CDR3 protein: CASSYTSTGELFF

V gene: TRBV5-6
clone size: once
D gene: NA
J gene: TRBJ1-5
CDR3 DNA: TGTGCCAGCAGCTTGTTGAGGGGCAATCAGCCCCAGCATTTT
CDR3 protein: CASSLLRGNQPQHF

V gene: TRBV3-1/TRBV3-2
clone size: NA
D gene: TRBD2
J gene: TRBJ2-4
CDR3 DNA: TGTGCCAGCAGCCAAGAGACTAGCGGGAGCGGGGCCAAAAACATTCAGTACTTC
CDR3 protein: CASSQETSGSGAKNIQYF

V gene: TRBV9
clone size: few
D gene: NA
J gene: TRBJ2-1
CDR3 DNA: TGTGCCAGCAGCGTAGTCACAGGGCCCGACAATGAGCAGTTCTTC
CDR3 protein: CASSVVTGPDNEQFF

V gene: TRBV3-1/TRBV3-2
clone size: NA
D gene: TRBD1
J gene: TRBJ1-3
CDR3 DNA: TGTGCCAGCAGCTTCCAGGGGGTAACGGGGAACACCATATATTTT
CDR3 protein: CASSFQGVTGNTIYF

V gene: TRBV29-1
clone size: NA
D gene: TRBD1
J gene: TRBJ2-1
CDR3 DNA: TGCAGCGCTAAAACTTATGGACAGGGGAAATACAATGAGCAGTTCTTC
CDR3 protein: CSAKTYGQGKYNEQFF

V gene: TRBV5-1
clone size: few
D gene: TRBD2
J gene: TRBJ2-2
CDR3 DNA: TGCGCCAGCAGCGGCGGACTAGCGGGGGCGAACACCGGGGAGCTGTTTTTT
CDR3 protein: CASSGGLAGANTGELFF

V gene: TRBV19
clone size: few
D gene: NA
J gene: TRBJ1-4
CDR3 DNA: TGTGCCAGTAGTTCGACAACTGGTGCAACTAATGAAAAACTGTTTTTT
CDR3 protein: CASSSTTGATNEKLFF

V gene: TRBV3-1/TRBV3-2
clone size: NA
D gene: NA
J gene: TRBJ2-2
CDR3 DNA: TGTGCCAGCAGCCAAGCCCTTCGGGACACCGGGGAGCTGTTTTTT
CDR3 protein: CASSQALRDTGELFF

V gene: TRBV3-1/TRBV3-2
clone size: NA
D gene: TRBD2
J gene: TRBJ2-7
CDR3 DNA: TGTGCCAGCAGCCTCCGTCAAGCTAGCGGAATAAACGAGCAGTACTTC
CDR3 protein: CASSLRQASGINEQYF

V gene: TRBV6-2/TRBV6-3
clone size: NA
D gene: TRBD1
J gene: TRBJ1-2
CDR3 DNA: TGTGCCAGCAGTCCCGGCAGACGGACAGGATACACCTTC
CDR3 protein: CASSPGRRTGYTF

V gene: TRBV20-1
clone size: few
D gene: NA
J gene: TRBJ2-2
CDR3 DNA: TGCAGTGCTAGTAGGCAGGCGAACACCGGGGAGCTGTTTTTT
CDR3 protein: CSASRQANTGELFF

V gene: TRBV6-6
clone size: NA
D gene: TRBD2
J gene: TRBJ2-1
CDR3 DNA: TGTGCCAGCAGTGCGACTAGCTATTACAATGAGCAGTTCTTC
CDR3 protein: CASSATSYYNEQFF

V gene: TRBV5-1
clone size: NA
D gene: NA
J gene: TRBJ1-3
CDR3 DNA: TGCGCCAGCAGCTCATCGGGGTCCGGCGGAAACACCATATATTTT
CDR3 protein: CASSSSGSGGNTIYF

V gene: TRBV5-6
clone size: once
D gene: NA
J gene: TRBJ1-5
CDR3 DNA: TGTGCCAGCAGCCTACGGGGGGTAGAGGGTCAGCCCCAGCATTTT
CDR3 protein: CASSLRGVEGQPQHF

V gene: TRBV6-2/TRBV6-3
clone size: few
D gene: NA
J gene: TRBJ1-3
CDR3 DNA: TGTGCCAGCAGTTTATCGGACAAGGGAAACACCATATATTTT
CDR3 protein: CASSLSDKGNTIYF

V gene: TRBV4-1
clone size: NA
D gene: TRBD2
J gene: TRBJ2-3
CDR3 DNA: TGCGCCAGCAGACCCGGACTAGCGGGAGACTCAGATACGCAGTATTTT
CDR3 protein: CASRPGLAGDSDTQYF

V gene: TRBV10-3
clone size: once
D gene: NA
J gene: TRBJ1-4
CDR3 DNA: TGTGCCATCAGTGATCAGGGGTTAGGGGAAAAACTGTTTTTT
CDR3 protein: CAISDQGLGEKLFF

V gene: TRBV7-9
clone size: NA
D gene: TRBD2
J gene: TRBJ2-1
CDR3 DNA: TGTGCCAGCAGCTTATCTGGCGGGGGGCTTAACAATGAGCAGTTCTTC
CDR3 protein: CASSLSGGGLNNEQFF

V gene: TRBV11-2
clone size: NA
D gene: NA
J gene: TRBJ1-1
CDR3 DNA: TGTGCCAGCAGCTTAGGGCGGGGCCCGAACACTGAAGCTTTCTTT
CDR3 protein: CASSLGRGPNTEAFF

V gene: TRBV23-1
clone size: NA
D gene: TRBD1
J gene: TRBJ2-7
CDR3 DNA: TGCGCCAGCAGTGGGCCCGGGACAGACTCCTACGAGCAGTACTTC
CDR3 protein: CASSGPGTDSYEQYF

V gene: TRBV6-5
clone size: NA
D gene: TRBD1
J gene: TRBJ1-5
CDR3 DNA: TGTGCCAGCTCGGGACAGGGTGATCAGCCCCAGCATTTT
CDR3 protein: CASSGQGDQPQHF

V gene: TRBV5-4
clone size: NA
D gene: NA
J gene: TRBJ2-1
CDR3 DNA: TGTGCCAGCAGCACCCGGACAGTTAGTCGTTACAATGAGCAGTTCTTC
CDR3 protein: CASSTRTVSRYNEQFF

V gene: TRBV24-1
clone size: NA
D gene: NA
J gene: TRBJ1-3
CDR3 DNA: TGTGCCACCAGTGATAACAGGGATGAGACTGGAAACACCATATATTTT
CDR3 protein: CATSDNRDETGNTIYF

V gene: TRBV30
clone size: NA
D gene: TRBD2
J gene: TRBJ2-7
CDR3 DNA: TGTGCCTGGAGTAGTGGGGGAGGGCCGGGGTACGAGCAGTACTTC
CDR3 protein: CAWSSGGGPGYEQYF

V gene: TRBV7-3
clone size: NA
D gene: NA
J gene: TRBJ2-6
CDR3 DNA: TGTGCCAGCAGCTTCGGCCTGACAGGTCGCGACGTCCTGACTTTC
CDR3 protein: CASSFGLTGRDVLTF

V gene: TRBV24-1
clone size: once
D gene: NA
J gene: TRBJ2-7
CDR3 DNA: TGTGCCACCAGTGATCCCCGGGACACGTCCTACGAGCAGTACTTC
CDR3 protein: CATSDPRDTSYEQYF

V gene: TRBV5-1
clone size: NA
D gene: NA
J gene: TRBJ2-5
CDR3 DNA: TGCGCCAGCAGCTTGGAGGGCGGTAGAGGGGAGACCCAGTACTTC
CDR3 protein: CASSLEGGRGETQYF

V gene: TRBV7-9
clone size: NA
D gene: TRBD1
J gene: TRBJ1-4
CDR3 DNA: TGTGCCAGCAGCTTAGGGACAGGGGGCCCTGAAAAACTGTTTTTT
CDR3 protein: CASSLGTGGPEKLFF

V gene: TRBV29-1
clone size: NA
D gene: NA
J gene: TRBJ2-5
CDR3 DNA: TGCAGCGTCTTATCAGGCGAGGAGACCCAGTACTTC
CDR3 protein: CSVLSGEETQYF